The next 16 T cell receptor beta chains were all read from a single sample in a study of T-cell reconstitution after alpha-beta-depleted transplantation in children. Unique molecular identifiers featured in how the TCRbeta library was prepared. Via MiXCR, TCRdb re-called the PCR reads, giving one row per CDR3 protein. Here the sample spans 90,000 to 150,000 distinct CDR3 sequences, more than 20% being singletons. Sequenced here: PBMCs, mostly from graft donor cells, sampled 180 days after TCRalphabeta/CD19-depleted stem cell transplant. The receptors stem from a male patient aged 2-10 years who had a stem cell transplant for chronic granulomatous disease, so the T cells may come from the graft donor.

This clonotype was recorded at least ten times. V gene TRBV29-1 combines with J gene TRBJ2-1; the D gene is possibly TRBD1 (5 bases). With 5 bases removed from V and 7 bases from J, the gap between germline ends came to 12 bases. CDR1 and CDR2 from the germline V gene are SQVTM and ANQGSEA. The CDR3 has 12 residues. Here the CDR3 DNA reads TGCAGCGTTCAAAGGGGTGGGAATGAGCAGTTCTTC. Its translation: CSVQRGGNEQFF.

This clonotype was detected many times. The rearrangement links TRBV28 to TRBJ2-1, with 7 bases matching TRBD2. Germline CDR1 is MDHEN and CDR2 is SYDVKM. The V gene end was trimmed by 2 bases and the J gene end by 3 bases; junction bases not matched to a gene: 4. The CDR3 length is 15 residues. Here the CDR3 reads CASSLAGVIYNEQFF. CDR3 nucleotides: TGTGCCAGCAGTTTAGCGGGAGTAATCTACAATGAGCAGTTCTTC.

There are many counts of this clonotype. V gene TRBV20-1 combines with J gene TRBJ2-7; 8 nucleotides agree with TRBD2. Per germline, CDR1 DFQATT and CDR2 SNEGSKA (reference sequence). The CDR3 is 12 residues long. Germline trimming cut 3 bases from V and 6 bases from J; bases unmatched to any gene: 4. In DNA form, the CDR3 reads TGCAGTGCTAGCGGGAGGGTCCCCGAGCAGTACTTC. It codes for CSASGRVPEQYF.

This clonotype was observed many times. The rearrangement links TRBV15 to TRBJ2-5, with D possibly being TRBD1 (6 bases). Germline lookup yields CDR1 LNHNV and CDR2 YYDKDF (reference sequence). CDR3 length: 13 amino acids. Trimming stripped 5 bases from V and 2 bases from J, with 9 bases between. The CDR3 coding sequence is TGTGCCACCAGCGGGGACATTCAAGAGACCCAGTACTTC. Translation: CATSGDIQETQYF.

This clonotype showed up many times. The chain employs TRBV5-1 and TRBJ2-3; no definite D call. Trimming pared 4 bases from V and 5 bases from J, leaving 8 bases between. This CDR3 region has 12 residues. Looked up from germline, CDR1 is SGHRS and CDR2 is YFSETQ. CDR3 bases: TGCGCCAGCAGCGTGAGTCGAGATACGCAGTATTTT. Translated: CASSVSRDTQYF.

A few counts support this clonotype. This rearrangement joins TRBV6-1 to TRBJ2-5; 7 nucleotides agree with TRBD2. J was trimmed by 4 bases and V by 2 bases; bases with no gene match: 7. The CDR3 is made up of 15 amino acids. The germline gives CDR1 MNHNS, CDR2 SASEGT. CDR3 loop: CASSEWGGIVETQYF. CDR3 nucleotides: TGTGCCAGCAGTGAATGGGGGGGTATCGTAGAGACCCAGTACTTC.

This clonotype was observed at least ten times. This sequence joins TRBV5-1 and TRBJ2-1; TRBD1 might be the D (6 bases). In germline, CDR1 is SGHRS, CDR2 YFSETQ. V was shortened by 4 bases and J by 2 bases, with 16 bases between the two germline ends. This CDR3 has 16 amino acids. The chain's CDR3 is CASSLGTLVTYNEQFF. CDR3 sequence (DNA): TGCGCCAGCAGCCTGGGGACACTAGTAACCTACAATGAGCAGTTCTTC.

The chain joins TRBV7-8 to TRBJ2-7; 7 nucleotides align to TRBD2. Unmatched junction bases numbered 9, after V lost 6 bases and J lost 4 bases. CDR1 is SGHVS, CDR2 FQNEAQ, per germline. The CDR3 contains 14 residues. CDR3 DNA sequence: TGTGCCAGCAGTTTCGGACTAGTAGGGTACGAGCAGTACTTC. This translates into CASSFGLVGYEQYF.

The chain recombines TRBV5-1 with TRBJ2-6; 8 nucleotides match TRBD1. This CDR3 comprises 17 residues. With V trimmed by 0 bases and J by 4 bases, 6 bases remained unmatched. Germline assignment: CDR1 SGHRS and CDR2 YFSETQ. The CDR3 sequence: CASSLEIRDRGANVLTF. CDR3 bases: TGCGCCAGCAGCTTGGAGATCCGGGACAGGGGGGCCAACGTCCTGACTTTC.

The chain combines TRBV5-1 with TRBJ2-1; 10 bases map to TRBD2. Germline V CDR1 and CDR2: SGHRS, YFSETQ. CDR3 length equals 16 residues. J lost 0 bases, V lost 3 bases, and 3 bases had no gene match. This chain's CDR3 is CASSSSSGSSYNEQFF. DNA for the CDR3: TGCGCCAGCAGCTCCTCTAGCGGGAGCTCCTACAATGAGCAGTTCTTC.

As for this clonotype: A much larger clone lies one base from this, so it may be a read error. J is TRBJ2-7 and V is TRBV9; perhaps TRBD2 as D (6 bases). Per germline, CDR1 SGDLS and CDR2 YYNGEE. Trimming left V 0 bases short and J 2 bases short, with 12 bases between. The CDR3 runs 15 residues. The CDR3 DNA is TGTGCCAGCAGCGTAGCGCCTAGCGACCCCTACGAGCAGTACTTC. This codes for CASSVAPSDPYEQYF. The full variable domain, with the rest looked up from reference TRBV9 and TRBJ2-7, is DSGVTQTPKHLITATGQRVTLRCSPRSGDLSVYWYQQSLDQGLQFLIQYYNGEERAKGNILERFSAQQFPDLHSELNLSSLELGDSALYFCASSVAPSDPYEQYFGPGTRLTVT.

This clonotype was detected once. The chain joins TRBV10-2 to TRBJ1-4; perhaps TRBD1 as D (6 bases). Germline V gives CDR1 WSHSY, CDR2 SAAADI. The V end lost 5 bases, the J end lost 8 bases, and 15 bases lay between the germline ends. The CDR3 is 14 amino acids. The CDR3, as DNA: TGCGCCAGCAGTTACATCGGACAGCAGGAAAAACTGTTTTTT. As protein: CASSYIGQQEKLFF.

The chain links TRBV20-1 to TRBJ1-1; tentatively, D is TRBD1 (6 bases). CDR1 is DFQATT and CDR2 is SNEGSKA in the germline V gene (reference sequence). The CDR3 contains 17 residues. The V end lost 3 bases, the J end lost 3 bases, and 23 bases lay between the germline ends. In nucleotides, the CDR3 is TGCAGTGCTAGTTCCCCCGGGACACCCCTAGGGGACACTGAAGCTTTCTTT. It yields the protein CSASSPGTPLGDTEAFF.

This clonotype was detected many times. The rearrangement uses TRBV7-9 and TRBJ1-6, with D possibly TRBD1 on 5 matching bases. Trimming took 5 bases from V and 9 from J, leaving 11 bases between them. This CDR3 spans 13 amino acids. Germline V gene lookup returns CDR1 SEHNR and CDR2 FQNEAQ (reference sequence). DNA for the CDR3: TGTGCCAGCAGCCCCGGGACCCCTTCACCCCTCCACTTT. Translating it yields CASSPGTPSPLHF.

V is TRBV12-5 and J is TRBJ2-7, with TRBD1 matching 8 bases. This CDR3 spans 13 amino acids. CDR1 LGHNT and CDR2 FRNRAP come from the germline V gene. This CDR3 is CVSGYWTGREQYF. CDR3 nucleotides: TGTGTCAGTGGTTACTGGACAGGGCGGGAGCAGTACTTC.

The chain employs TRBV4-3 and TRBJ1-1, with 7 bases that match TRBD1. Per germline, CDR1 LGHNA and CDR2 YSLEER. V lost 3 bases to trimming and J lost 5 bases; unmatched junction nucleotides: 9. This CDR3 is built from 15 residues. CDR3 in amino acids: CASSQELTGVTEAFF. The CDR3 nucleotides are TGCGCCAGCAGCCAGGAACTAACAGGGGTTACTGAAGCTTTCTTT.